The 9 T cell receptor beta chains given below trace back to one sample, sequenced in a study of T cells in Graves' hyperthyroidism and ophthalmopathy. Amplified TCR beta CDR3 regions derived from RNA transcripts. The primer set for the first-round RT-PCR of the TCR CDR3 was HTBI. In TCRdb, the multiplex PCR reads were re-called with MiXCR into one record per CDR3 protein. The table records fewer than 750,000 distinct CDR3 sequences, more than 45% of them present only once. The sequencing input was peripheral blood or thyroid tissue (not recorded which). The receptors come from a woman in her late teens or twenties with Graves' hyperthyroidism.

The rearrangement joins TRBV20-1 to TRBJ2-6; 7 positions match TRBD2. The germline CDR1 and CDR2 sequences are DFQATT and SNEGSKA (reference sequence). After removal of 6 bases from V and 3 bases from J, the junction contained 5 bases not matched to a gene. This CDR3 has 14 residues. CDR3 protein: CSANRGDGANVLTF. DNA of the CDR3: TGCAGTGCCAACCGGGGGGATGGGGCCAACGTCCTGACTTTC.

At least ten counts were recorded for this clonotype. For the CDR3, the DNA is TGTGCCAGCAGTACCGGGACAGGTTCAGATCAGCCCCAGCATTTT. It translates to CASSTGTGSDQPQHF. V is TRBV2 and J is TRBJ1-5, with 8 bases aligning to TRBD1. Germline assignment: CDR1 SNHLY and CDR2 FYNNEI. V trimming: 5 bases; J trimming: 5 bases; junction bases outside the gene matches: 8. CDR3 length: 15 amino acids.

The chain couples TRBV6-1 to TRBJ2-2; possibly TRBD2 for D (7 bases). V lost 2 bases to trimming and J lost 6 bases, with 10 bases between them. CDR1 is MNHNS, CDR2 SASEGT, per germline. This CDR3 is 14 amino acids long. This chain's CDR3 is CASSELGGAGELFF. The CDR3 DNA follows: TGTGCCAGCAGTGAATTAGGGGGGGCCGGGGAGCTGTTTTTT.

The rearrangement uses TRBV13 and TRBJ2-7, with D maybe TRBD2 (5 bases). Germline V gene lookup returns CDR1 PRHDT and CDR2 FYEKMQ (reference sequence). This CDR3 has 15 residues. V lost 3 bases, J lost 0 bases, and 12 bases lay in between. DNA for the CDR3: TGTGCCAGCAGCTTCGGGGAACCAAGCTCCTACGAGCAGTACTTC. Translation gives CASSFGEPSSYEQYF. Looking up the rest from reference TRBV13 and TRBJ2-7 gives the full variable domain: AAGVIQSPRHLIKEKRETATLKCYPIPRHDTVYWYQQGPGQDPQFLISFYEKMQSDKGSIPDRFSAQQFSDYHSELNMSSLELGDSALYFCASSFGEPSSYEQYFGPGTRLTVT.

This clonotype was recorded at least ten times. The DNA of the CDR3 is TGTGCCAGCTCGCCTGGACAGGGGGCGGGCGAGCAGTACTTC. It translates to CASSPGQGAGEQYF. V gene TRBV6-6 combines with J gene TRBJ2-7, with 11 bases matching TRBD1. V shed 8 bases, J shed 6 bases, and the junction held 9 bases outside the gene matches. Germline lookup yields CDR1 MNHNY and CDR2 SVGAGI (reference sequence). This CDR3 is built from 14 residues.

The V call is TRBV20-1, the J call TRBJ1-4; perhaps TRBD1 as D (5 bases). V was cut by 0 bases and J by 7 bases, with 30 bases left in between. CDR1 is DFQATT and CDR2 is SNEGSKA in the germline V gene (reference sequence). This CDR3 spans 20 amino acids. The CDR3 sequence: CSARDLTGYNEQGVREKLFF. The CDR3 region has the DNA TGCAGTGCTAGAGATCTTACGGGATACAACGAGCAGGGCGTTCGTGAAAAACTGTTTTTT.

V is TRBV6-2 or TRBV6-3 and J is TRBJ2-2; 13 nucleotides agree with TRBD2. Trimming cost V 6 bases and J 7 bases; bases outside gene matches: 11. The CDR3 has 17 amino acids. CDR1 and CDR2 (germline): MNHEY, SVGEGT. In DNA, the CDR3 is TGTGCCAGCAGCCCCCCCGCGACTAGCGGGAGGATCGGGGAGCTGTTTTTT. The encoded protein is CASSPPATSGRIGELFF.

The sample holds many counts of this clonotype. The rearrangement joins TRBV24-1 to TRBJ2-7; D remains ambiguous. Per the germline V gene, CDR1 is KGHDR and CDR2 is SFDVKD. CDR3 size: 12 residues. V shed 1 base and J shed 6 bases, with 6 bases lying between them. In DNA form, the CDR3 reads TGTGCCACCAGTGATTTCCTAGGCGAGCAGTACTTC. It is translated as CATSDFLGEQYF.

With respect to this clonotype: The junction departs from germline at one end; a sequencing error may be responsible. This chain uses TRBV7-3 with TRBJ1-2; 9 nucleotides match TRBD1. Germline V lookup: CDR1 SGHTA, CDR2 FQGTGA. The CDR3 spans 15 residues. CDR3: CVSSLLGQGGRGYTF. For the CDR3, the DNA is TGTGTCAGCAGCCTCCTGGGACAGGGAGGCCGTGGCTACACCTTC.